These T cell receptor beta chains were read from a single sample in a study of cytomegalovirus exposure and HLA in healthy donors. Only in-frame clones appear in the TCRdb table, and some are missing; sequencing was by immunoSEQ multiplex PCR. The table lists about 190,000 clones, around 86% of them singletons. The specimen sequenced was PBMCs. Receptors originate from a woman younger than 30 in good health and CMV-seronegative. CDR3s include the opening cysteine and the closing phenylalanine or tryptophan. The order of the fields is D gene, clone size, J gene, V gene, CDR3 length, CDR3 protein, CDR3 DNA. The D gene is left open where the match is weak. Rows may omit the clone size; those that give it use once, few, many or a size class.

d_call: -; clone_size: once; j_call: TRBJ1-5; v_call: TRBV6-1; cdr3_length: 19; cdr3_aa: CASSDAKVNDLATYQPQHF; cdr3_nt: TGTGCCAGCAGTGACGCGAAGGTAAATGACCTGGCGACATATCAGCCCCAGCATTTT
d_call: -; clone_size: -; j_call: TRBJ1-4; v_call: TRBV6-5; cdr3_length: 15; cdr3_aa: CASSSGAATNEKLFF; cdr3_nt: TGTGCCAGCAGTTCAGGGGCCGCAACTAATGAAAAACTGTTTTTT
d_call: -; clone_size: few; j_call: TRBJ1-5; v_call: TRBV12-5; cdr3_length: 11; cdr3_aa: CASGSNQPQHF; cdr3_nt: TGTGCTAGTGGTTCGAATCAGCCCCAGCATTTT
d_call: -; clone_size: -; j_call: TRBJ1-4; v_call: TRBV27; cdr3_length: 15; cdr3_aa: CASSFTGATNEKLFF; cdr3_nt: TGTGCCAGCAGTTTTACGGGAGCAACTAATGAAAAACTGTTTTTT
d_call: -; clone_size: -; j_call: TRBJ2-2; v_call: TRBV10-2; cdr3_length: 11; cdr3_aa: CATLRSGELFF; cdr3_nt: TGCGCCACACTACGGAGCGGGGAGCTGTTTTTT
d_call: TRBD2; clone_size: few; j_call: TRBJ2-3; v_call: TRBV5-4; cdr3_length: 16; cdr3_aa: CASSLDGGGATDTQYF; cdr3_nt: TGTGCCAGCAGCTTGGATGGCGGGGGGGCCACAGATACGCAGTATTTT
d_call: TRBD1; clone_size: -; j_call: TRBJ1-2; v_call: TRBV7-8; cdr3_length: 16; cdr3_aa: CASSLAGQGASYGYTF; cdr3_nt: TGTGCCAGCAGCTTAGCGGGACAGGGGGCGAGCTATGGCTACACCTTC
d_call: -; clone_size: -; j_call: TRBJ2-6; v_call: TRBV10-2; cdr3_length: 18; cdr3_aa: CASSLSQGAVAGANVLTF; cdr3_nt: TGCGCCAGCAGCCTAAGTCAGGGCGCGGTAGCTGGGGCCAACGTCCTGACTTTC
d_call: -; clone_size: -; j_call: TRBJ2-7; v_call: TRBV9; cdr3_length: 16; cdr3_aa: CASSEGPATGKYEQYF; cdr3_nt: TGTGCCAGCAGCGAGGGACCGGCCACAGGGAAGTACGAGCAGTACTTC
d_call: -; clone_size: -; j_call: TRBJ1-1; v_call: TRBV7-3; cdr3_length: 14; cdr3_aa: CASSPQVRGTEAFF; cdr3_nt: TGTGCCAGCAGCCCTCAGGTACGGGGCACTGAAGCTTTCTTT
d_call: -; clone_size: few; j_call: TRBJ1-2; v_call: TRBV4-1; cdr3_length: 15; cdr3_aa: CASSQDRMLNYGYTF; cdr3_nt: TGCGCCAGCAGCCAAGATAGAATGCTCAACTATGGCTACACCTTC
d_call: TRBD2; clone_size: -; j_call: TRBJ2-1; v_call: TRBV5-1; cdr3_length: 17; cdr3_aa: CASSLASGSSTYNEQFF; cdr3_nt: TGCGCCAGCAGCTTGGCTAGCGGGAGTAGCACCTACAATGAGCAGTTCTTC
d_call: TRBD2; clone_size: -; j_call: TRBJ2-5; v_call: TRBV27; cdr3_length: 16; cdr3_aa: CASSLYPGGGGETQYF; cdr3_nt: TGTGCCAGCAGTTTATATCCGGGGGGCGGGGGGGAGACCCAGTACTTC
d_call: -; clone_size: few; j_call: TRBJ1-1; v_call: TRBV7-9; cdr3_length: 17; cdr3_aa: CASSLAPGGLDGTEAFF; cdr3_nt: TGTGCCAGCAGCTTAGCGCCGGGGGGTCTGGACGGCACTGAAGCTTTCTTT
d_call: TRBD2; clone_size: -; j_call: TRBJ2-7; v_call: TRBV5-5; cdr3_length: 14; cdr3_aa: CASSLVSLAREQYF; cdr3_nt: TGTGCCAGCAGCTTGGTATCACTAGCGCGCGAGCAGTACTTC
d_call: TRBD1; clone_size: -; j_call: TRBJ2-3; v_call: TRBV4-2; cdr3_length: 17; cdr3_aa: CASSQEASGGNTDTQYF; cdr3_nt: TGTGCCAGCAGCCAAGAAGCGTCAGGGGGCAATACAGATACGCAGTATTTT
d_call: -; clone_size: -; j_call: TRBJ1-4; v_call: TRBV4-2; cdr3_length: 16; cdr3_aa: CASSQDAGGANEKLFF; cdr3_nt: TGTGCCAGCAGCCAAGATGCCGGGGGGGCGAATGAAAAACTGTTTTTT
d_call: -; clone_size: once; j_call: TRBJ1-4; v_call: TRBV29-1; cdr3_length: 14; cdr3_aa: CSYLGGGPVEKLFF; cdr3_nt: TGCAGCTACCTTGGGGGCGGGCCGGTTGAAAAACTGTTTTTT
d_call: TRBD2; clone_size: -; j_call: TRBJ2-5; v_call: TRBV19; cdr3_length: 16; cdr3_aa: CASSSPGLAPIGTQYF; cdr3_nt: TGTGCCAGTAGTTCTCCGGGACTAGCCCCTATAGGGACCCAGTACTTC
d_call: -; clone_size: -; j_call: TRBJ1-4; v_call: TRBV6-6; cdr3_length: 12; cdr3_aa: CASSHSREKLFF; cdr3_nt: TGTGCCAGCAGTCACTCCCGTGAAAAACTGTTTTTT
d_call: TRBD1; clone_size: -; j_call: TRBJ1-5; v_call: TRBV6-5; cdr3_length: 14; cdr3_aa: CASSYLAGGQPQHF; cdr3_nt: TGTGCCAGCAGTTACCTAGCAGGGGGGCAGCCCCAGCATTTT
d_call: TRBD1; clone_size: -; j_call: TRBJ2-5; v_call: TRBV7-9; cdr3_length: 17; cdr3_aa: CASSLVWEGQGQETQYF; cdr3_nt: TGTGCCAGCAGCTTAGTCTGGGAAGGACAGGGCCAAGAGACCCAGTACTTC
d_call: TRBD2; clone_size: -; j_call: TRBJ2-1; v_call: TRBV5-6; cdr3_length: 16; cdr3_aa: CASSLRLAGAYNEQFF; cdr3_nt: TGTGCCAGCAGCCTCCGACTAGCGGGGGCCTACAATGAGCAGTTCTTC
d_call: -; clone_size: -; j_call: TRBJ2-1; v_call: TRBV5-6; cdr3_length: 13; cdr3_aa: CASSLWADFEQFF; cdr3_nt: TGTGCCAGCAGCTTGTGGGCGGACTTTGAGCAGTTCTTC
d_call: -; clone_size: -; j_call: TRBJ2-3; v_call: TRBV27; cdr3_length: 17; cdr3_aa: CASRHGGGGFSTDTQYF; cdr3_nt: TGTGCCAGCAGACACGGTGGAGGGGGCTTTAGCACAGATACGCAGTATTTT
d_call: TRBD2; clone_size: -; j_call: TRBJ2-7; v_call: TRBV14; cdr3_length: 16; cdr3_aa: CASSQDYPAGVHEQYF; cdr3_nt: TGTGCCAGCAGCCAAGATTATCCAGCGGGAGTGCACGAGCAGTACTTC